This is a list of T cell receptor beta chains from one sample in a study of blood T cell repertoires in COVID-19. Clones were sequenced by immunoSEQ multiplex PCR, and TCRdb holds only the in-frame ones, with some missing. The sample has 150,000 or so clones; 75% to 90% are singletons. The sequenced material came from PBMCs or T cells enriched from blood (not recorded which). These receptors all come from a woman aged 40 to 49 who had been exposed to COVID-19. CDR3s include the opening cysteine and the closing phenylalanine or tryptophan. The order of the fields is J gene, D gene, clone size, V gene, CDR3 protein, CDR3 DNA. The D gene is left open where the match is weak. Rows may omit the clone size; those that give it use once, few, many or a size class.

j_gene: TRBJ2-1
d_gene: NA
abundance: NA
v_gene: TRBV5-4
CDR3aa: CASSPPVRDKPNEQFF
CDR3nt: TGTGCCAGCAGCCCCCCGGTTCGGGATAAGCCCAATGAGCAGTTCTTC

j_gene: TRBJ1-1
d_gene: NA
abundance: once
v_gene: TRBV12-3/TRBV12-4
CDR3aa: CASSIQGGTEAFF
CDR3nt: TGTGCCAGCAGCATACAGGGTGGCACTGAAGCTTTCTTT

j_gene: TRBJ1-1
d_gene: NA
abundance: once
v_gene: TRBV7-9
CDR3aa: CASGGDGGRTEAFF
CDR3nt: TGTGCCAGCGGGGGCGACGGGGGGAGGACTGAAGCTTTCTTT

j_gene: TRBJ2-4
d_gene: NA
abundance: NA
v_gene: TRBV28
CDR3aa: CASSREAKNIQYF
CDR3nt: TGTGCCAGCAGCCGGGAAGCCAAAAACATTCAGTACTTC

j_gene: TRBJ1-6
d_gene: NA
abundance: NA
v_gene: TRBV11-2
CDR3aa: CASSRSSSYNSPLHF
CDR3nt: TGTGCCAGCAGCCGCTCCAGCTCCTATAATTCACCCCTCCACTTT

j_gene: TRBJ1-4
d_gene: TRBD1
abundance: few
v_gene: TRBV5-1
CDR3aa: CASNPEGQENEKLFF
CDR3nt: TGCGCCAGTAACCCGGAGGGACAGGAGAATGAAAAACTGTTTTTT

j_gene: TRBJ2-1
d_gene: TRBD1
abundance: NA
v_gene: TRBV28
CDR3aa: CASSPLPPQGNEQFF
CDR3nt: TGTGCCAGCAGCCCATTACCCCCACAGGGGAATGAGCAGTTCTTC

j_gene: TRBJ1-2
d_gene: NA
abundance: NA
v_gene: TRBV28
CDR3aa: CASSSQGIHGYTF
CDR3nt: TGTGCCAGCAGTTCCCAGGGGATACATGGCTACACCTTC

j_gene: TRBJ2-7
d_gene: TRBD2
abundance: NA
v_gene: TRBV27
CDR3aa: CASSHRTSGRTTYEQYF
CDR3nt: TGTGCCAGCAGTCACCGTACTAGCGGGAGGACTACCTACGAGCAGTACTTC

j_gene: TRBJ2-5
d_gene: NA
abundance: NA
v_gene: TRBV9
CDR3aa: CASSASPLGLQTQYF
CDR3nt: TGTGCCAGCAGCGCTAGCCCACTGGGATTACAGACCCAGTACTTC

j_gene: TRBJ1-5
d_gene: NA
abundance: NA
v_gene: TRBV27
CDR3aa: CASLDGGLSNQPQHF
CDR3nt: TGTGCCAGCTTAGACGGTGGACTTAGCAATCAGCCCCAGCATTTT

j_gene: TRBJ1-4
d_gene: NA
abundance: NA
v_gene: TRBV6-5
CDR3aa: CASSYGHGEKLFF
CDR3nt: TGTGCCAGCAGTTACGGACACGGGGAAAAACTGTTTTTT

j_gene: TRBJ1-2
d_gene: NA
abundance: NA
v_gene: TRBV19
CDR3aa: CASSPRGYGYTF
CDR3nt: TGTGCCAGTAGCCCCCGGGGCTATGGCTACACCTTC

j_gene: TRBJ2-1
d_gene: NA
abundance: NA
v_gene: TRBV10-1
CDR3aa: CASSGQGRNEQFF
CDR3nt: TGCGCCAGCAGTGGCCAGGGAAGAAATGAGCAGTTCTTC

j_gene: TRBJ1-2
d_gene: TRBD1
abundance: NA
v_gene: TRBV28
CDR3aa: CASTDGTDLFYTF
CDR3nt: TGTGCCAGCACGGACGGGACAGACCTCTTCTACACCTTC

j_gene: TRBJ2-3
d_gene: NA
abundance: NA
v_gene: TRBV27
CDR3aa: CASSFGAARADTQYF
CDR3nt: TGTGCCAGCAGTTTTGGGGCGGCACGGGCGGATACGCAGTATTTT

j_gene: TRBJ2-7
d_gene: NA
abundance: NA
v_gene: TRBV5-6
CDR3aa: CASSARQILTYEQYF
CDR3nt: TGTGCCAGCAGCGCGAGACAGATACTCACCTACGAGCAGTACTTC

j_gene: TRBJ2-3
d_gene: NA
abundance: NA
v_gene: TRBV6-5
CDR3aa: CASTPMDSSTDTQYF
CDR3nt: TGTGCCAGTACACCGATGGACAGTTCCACCGATACGCAGTATTTT

j_gene: TRBJ1-1
d_gene: NA
abundance: few
v_gene: TRBV2
CDR3aa: CASSEALEAFF
CDR3nt: TGTGCCAGCAGTGAAGCGCTAGAAGCTTTCTTT

j_gene: TRBJ1-4
d_gene: NA
abundance: many
v_gene: TRBV5-1
CDR3aa: CASQVQGGNEKLFF
CDR3nt: TGCGCCAGCCAGGTTCAAGGGGGTAATGAAAAACTGTTTTTT

j_gene: TRBJ1-1
d_gene: NA
abundance: NA
v_gene: TRBV19
CDR3aa: CASSISGLETEAFF
CDR3nt: TGTGCCAGTAGTATTTCTGGGTTGGAGACTGAAGCTTTCTTT

j_gene: TRBJ2-1
d_gene: TRBD1
abundance: NA
v_gene: TRBV10-3
CDR3aa: CAISAGTGGHNEQFF
CDR3nt: TGTGCCATCAGCGCCGGGACAGGGGGCCACAATGAGCAGTTCTTC

j_gene: TRBJ1-2
d_gene: NA
abundance: once
v_gene: TRBV2
CDR3aa: CASSEEVEVVYGYTF
CDR3nt: TGTGCCAGCAGTGAAGAGGTCGAGGTCGTCTATGGCTACACCTTC

j_gene: TRBJ2-1
d_gene: TRBD2
abundance: once
v_gene: TRBV10-2
CDR3aa: CASSLWTSGGPGNEQFF
CDR3nt: TGCGCCAGCAGTCTCTGGACTAGCGGGGGGCCGGGGAATGAGCAGTTCTTC

j_gene: TRBJ1-1
d_gene: TRBD1
abundance: NA
v_gene: TRBV14
CDR3aa: CASSQRTGGTEAFF
CDR3nt: TGTGCCAGCAGCCAAAGGACAGGCGGAACTGAAGCTTTCTTT

j_gene: TRBJ1-5
d_gene: NA
abundance: NA
v_gene: TRBV6-1
CDR3aa: CASSESFWANQPQHF
CDR3nt: TGTGCCAGCAGTGAATCTTTTTGGGCCAATCAGCCCCAGCATTTT

j_gene: TRBJ1-2
d_gene: NA
abundance: NA
v_gene: TRBV7-9
CDR3aa: CASSFGRAERGYGYTF
CDR3nt: TGTGCCAGCAGCTTTGGACGGGCCGAAAGGGGGTATGGCTACACCTTC

j_gene: TRBJ2-7
d_gene: NA
abundance: NA
v_gene: TRBV29-1
CDR3aa: CSVIAYEQYF
CDR3nt: TGCAGTGTAATCGCCTACGAGCAGTACTTC

j_gene: TRBJ2-1
d_gene: NA
abundance: NA
v_gene: TRBV4-3
CDR3aa: CASSQDRQSHEQFF
CDR3nt: TGCGCCAGCAGCCAAGATCGCCAGTCCCATGAGCAGTTCTTC

j_gene: TRBJ2-7
d_gene: NA
abundance: NA
v_gene: TRBV5-1
CDR3aa: CASSPRVGAGNYEQYF
CDR3nt: TGCGCCAGCAGTCCTAGAGTGGGGGCTGGTAATTACGAGCAGTACTTC

j_gene: TRBJ2-1
d_gene: NA
abundance: NA
v_gene: TRBV3-1/TRBV3-2
CDR3aa: CASSQGASSRTNEQFF
CDR3nt: TGTGCCAGCAGCCAAGGGGCGTCGAGCCGAACCAATGAGCAGTTCTTC

j_gene: TRBJ1-1
d_gene: TRBD1
abundance: NA
v_gene: TRBV29-1
CDR3aa: CSVGGQVVEAFF
CDR3nt: TGCAGCGTTGGAGGACAGGTGGTTGAAGCTTTCTTT